This passage covers 29 T cell receptor beta chains from one sample sequenced in a study of blood T cells in healthy people across ages. The use of a sample-barcoded 5' primer and a J-beta primer mix characterized a second PCR of roughly 6 to 11 cycles. TCRdb reprocessed the 5' RACE reads with MiXCR, giving one entry per CDR3 protein. The table lists about 1.1 million distinct CDR3 sequences, about two fifths of them singletons. Sequencing was carried out using blood. Receptor source: a man aged 18 to 30 in good health.

This clonotype occurred a few times. The J gene is TRBJ2-1, the V gene TRBV11-1, with TRBD1 matching 9 bases. The germline CDR1 and CDR2 sequences are SGHAT and FQDESV (reference sequence). V gave up 6 bases and J gave up 4 bases; unmatched junction bases: 10. The CDR3 has 16 amino acids. The CDR3 loop reads CASSYPGTGLYNEQFF. DNA for the CDR3: TGTGCCAGCAGTTACCCCGGGACAGGGCTTTACAATGAGCAGTTCTTC.

The CDR3 DNA reads as TGTGCCAGCAGGGACGCTAGGGTGAAAAACATTCAGTACTTC. This translates into CASRDARVKNIQYF. The genes are TRBV6-5 and TRBJ2-4; D is unresolved. Per the germline V gene, CDR1 is MNHEY and CDR2 is SVGAGI. The CDR3 extends over 14 amino acids. V lost 6 bases to trimming and J lost 4 bases, with 13 bases between them.

This clonotype was seen a handful of times. The V gene is TRBV4-3, the J gene TRBJ2-3; 7 bases fit TRBD1. Germline V gene sequence: CDR1 LGHNA, CDR2 YSLEER. The CDR3 is 16 residues long. V shed 0 bases and J 2 bases; nucleotides not matched to a gene: 5. CDR3 coding DNA: TGCGCCAGCAGCCAAGATGAGGGACAGTTCACAGATACGCAGTATTTT. It yields the protein CASSQDEGQFTDTQYF.

The chain is built from TRBV10-3 and TRBJ2-5; D perhaps matches TRBD2 (6 bases). Trimming removed 8 bases from V and 4 bases from J, with 14 bases in between. The CDR3 has 13 amino acids. From germline, CDR1 is ENHRY and CDR2 SYGVKD. CDR3 sequence: CAIADGGRETQYF. CDR3 sequence (DNA): TGTGCCATCGCTGACGGGGGTAGAGAGACCCAGTACTTC.

This clonotype occurred once. The chain joins TRBV6-1 to TRBJ1-1; TRBD1 is a possible D gene (5 bases). V was shortened by 8 bases and J by 1 base, with 14 bases between the two germline ends. Germline CDR1 is MNHNS and CDR2 is SASEGT. The CDR3 is made up of 14 amino acids. CDR3 sequence (DNA): TGTGCCAGCGCGCCCAGGGTCCCGAACACTGAAGCTTTCTTT. Translating it yields CASAPRVPNTEAFF.

Worth noting for this clonotype: Its ends do not fully match the called genes, so a read error is possible. The chain joins TRBV7-3 to TRBJ2-4, with 8 bases fitting TRBD1. Germline V CDR1 and CDR2: SGHTA, FQGTGA. This CDR3 comprises 14 residues. The CDR3 region is CASSPTGGINTQYF. As DNA, the CDR3 is TGTGCCAGCAGCCCCACAGGGGGGATAAACACTCAGTACTTC.

The rearrangement uses TRBV25-1 and TRBJ1-2, with 9 bases lining up with TRBD1. The germline V gene has CDR1 MGHDK and CDR2 SYGVNS. V was pared by 8 bases and J by 3 bases, with 4 bases of the junction left unmatched. The CDR3 extends over 13 amino acids. As DNA, the CDR3 is TGTGCCAGCGGGACAGGGAACGACTATGGCTACACCTTC. Protein sequence: CASGTGNDYGYTF.

This chain uses TRBV7-2 with TRBJ1-6; D remains unclear. The CDR3 length is 14 residues. V lost 3 bases and J 8 bases, leaving 11 bases between the germline ends. Germline V gene sequence: CDR1 SGHTA, CDR2 FQGNSA. CDR3 protein: CASSFPGQYSPLHF. In nucleotides, the CDR3 is TGTGCCAGCAGCTTCCCGGGCCAATATTCACCCCTCCACTTT. Full variable domain (rest looked up from reference TRBV7-2 and TRBJ1-6): GAGVSQSPSNKVTEKGKDVELRCDPISGHTALYWYRQSLGQGLEFLIYFQGNSAPDKSGLPSDRFSAERTGGSVSTLTIQRTQQEDSAVYLCASSFPGQYSPLHFGNGTRLTVT.

The chain has TRBV5-1 and TRBJ1-2; TRBD1 matches 8 bases. The V segment lost 7 bases and the J segment 3 bases; nucleotides outside the gene matches: 8. The CDR3 has 14 amino acids. CDR1 is SGHRS, CDR2 YFSETQ, per germline. The chain's CDR3 is CASGSGQEHYGYTF. Here the CDR3 DNA reads TGCGCCAGCGGGTCGGGACAGGAGCACTATGGCTACACCTTC.

This chain joins TRBV15 and TRBJ1-5; D is unresolved. Germline-derived CDR1 and CDR2 are LNHNV and YYDKDF (reference sequence). The CDR3 sequence is 16 residues long. Trimming took off 0 bases at V and 1 base at J, with 10 bases between the two ends. CDR3 loop: CATSRDYGESNQPQHF. CDR3 DNA: TGTGCCACCAGCAGAGATTATGGAGAGAGCAATCAGCCCCAGCATTTT.

Points on this clonotype: This may be a read error: a much more frequent sequence differs by one nucleotide. This chain joins TRBV27 and TRBJ2-1, with TRBD2 identical over 10 bases. There are 16 residues in the CDR3. Germline CDR1 reads MNHEY; CDR2 reads SMNVEV (reference sequence). The CDR3 reads CTSSLSGTSVGNEQFF. In DNA, the CDR3 is TGTACCAGCAGTTTATCAGGGACTAGCGTTGGGAATGAGCAGTTCTTC.

This clonotype appeared a few times. V and J are TRBV6-6 and TRBJ2-1; D is perhaps TRBD2 (5 bases). This CDR3 contains 14 residues. Trimming removed 6 bases from V and 5 bases from J, with 14 bases in between. Germline CDR1 MNHNY, CDR2 SVGAGI (reference sequence). CDR3 nucleotides: TGTGCCAGCAGCCTAGCTTCCCATAACAATGAGCAGTTCTTC. It encodes CASSLASHNNEQFF.

This clonotype showed up just a few times. The gene calls are TRBV5-1 and TRBJ1-1; TRBD1 might be the D (5 bases). The CDR3 consists of 14 residues. Germline V lookup: CDR1 SGHRS, CDR2 YFSETQ. V was trimmed by 0 bases and J by 6 bases, leaving 12 bases between them. CDR3 sequence: CASSLGTPRSEAFF. The CDR3 DNA reads as TGCGCCAGCAGCTTGGGGACACCCAGGTCTGAAGCTTTCTTT.

Many counts were recorded for this clonotype. The rearrangement joins TRBV9 to TRBJ2-3; D possibly uses TRBD1 or TRBD2 (5 bases each). This CDR3 spans 18 amino acids. The germline V gene encodes CDR1 SGDLS and CDR2 YYNGEE. V gave up 3 bases and J gave up 3 bases, with 23 bases separating them. As DNA, the CDR3 is TGTGCCAGCAGCGCCTTTGCCGGGACCCCCACCACTACAGATACGCAGTATTTT. Protein: CASSAFAGTPTTTDTQYF.

The CDR3 DNA reads as TGTGCCAGCAGGGACCGGGACAGGGGGCCGAACACTGAAGCTTTCTTT. This codes for CASRDRDRGPNTEAFF. The gene calls are TRBV6-2 or TRBV6-3 and TRBJ1-1, with 12 positions matching TRBD1. This CDR3 spans 16 amino acids. V shed 6 bases and J 1 base; nucleotides not matched to a gene: 6. Germline CDR1 MNHEY, CDR2 SVGEGT.

This clonotype was recorded a few times. This sequence joins TRBV14 and TRBJ2-3; D unclear. Per germline, CDR1 SGHDN and CDR2 FVKESK. CDR3 length: 12 amino acids. Trimming removed 4 bases at V and 5 bases at J, with 7 bases between. The CDR3 sequence is CASSLSVDTQYF. The CDR3 region has the DNA TGTGCCAGCAGCCTTTCCGTAGATACGCAGTATTTT.

The rearrangement uses TRBV6-2 or TRBV6-3 and TRBJ1-2; possibly TRBD1 for D (5 bases). V dropped 5 bases and J dropped 4 bases, with 26 bases sitting between them. In germline, CDR1 is MNHEY, CDR2 SVGEGT. The CDR3 sequence is 18 residues long. Written as DNA, the CDR3 is TGTGCCAGCAGTCCCCCAAAGGCCGGGACGGAGAGAAGCTATGGCTACACCTTC. This codes for CASSPPKAGTERSYGYTF.

This clonotype was seen more than once but under ten times. The chain uses TRBV2 and TRBJ2-3, with D perhaps given as TRBD1 or TRBD2 (5 bases each). V lost 2 bases and J 1 base, leaving 13 bases between the germline ends. Germline V gives CDR1 SNHLY, CDR2 FYNNEI. The length of the CDR3 is 16 residues. CDR3 sequence reads: CASSESVLGGTDTQYF. CDR3 nucleotides: TGTGCCAGCAGTGAATCTGTTTTGGGGGGCACAGATACGCAGTATTTT. Full variable domain (remainder filled in from reference TRBV2 and TRBJ2-3): EPEVTQTPSHQVTQMGQEVILRCVPISNHLYFYWYRQILGQKVEFLVSFYNNEISEKSEIFDDQFSVERPDGSNFTLKIRSTKLEDSAMYFCASSESVLGGTDTQYFGPGTRLTVL.

This clonotype turned up a few times. The chain is built from TRBV5-1 and TRBJ1-4, with D unresolved. Trimming left V 2 bases short and J 5 bases short, with 10 bases between. Germline V lookup: CDR1 SGHRS, CDR2 YFSETQ. The CDR3 covers 14 residues. The DNA for the CDR3 is TGCGCCAGCAGCTTTAATCAAGGGAATGAAAAACTGTTTTTT. As protein: CASSFNQGNEKLFF. Variable domain in full (rest from reference TRBV5-1 and TRBJ1-4): KAGVTQTPRYLIKTRGQQVTLSCSPISGHRSVSWYQQTPGQGLQFLFEYFSETQRNKGNFPGRFSGRQFSNSRSEMNVSTLELGDSALYLCASSFNQGNEKLFFGSGTQLSVL.

Only a few counts were recorded for this clonotype. The chain recombines TRBV10-3 with TRBJ2-5; 7 bases align to TRBD1. After removal of 2 bases from V and 3 bases from J, the junction contained 0 bases not matched to a gene. The CDR3 runs 13 residues. Germline CDR1 reads ENHRY; CDR2 reads SYGVKD. DNA of the CDR3: TGTGCCATCAGTGAGGACAGGGAAGAGACCCAGTACTTC. This codes for CAISEDREETQYF.

CDR3 sequence reads: CSARSLVGDTQYF. The DNA for the CDR3 is TGCAGTGCTAGAAGTCTCGTGGGCGATACGCAGTATTTT. This chain links TRBV20-1 with TRBJ2-3; D call uncertain. CDR1 and CDR2 (germline): DFQATT, SNEGSKA (reference sequence). The ends were cut back, 2 bases at V and 6 bases at J, with 12 bases in the middle. The CDR3 is 13 residues long.

The V call is TRBV27, the J call TRBJ2-5, with D possibly being TRBD1 (6 bases). CDR1 MNHEY and CDR2 SMNVEV come from the germline V gene (reference sequence). This CDR3 spans 15 amino acids. V dropped 5 bases and J dropped 11 bases, with 24 bases sitting between them. CDR3 loop: CASSPQGYSTYKQYF. CDR3 coding DNA: TGTGCCAGCAGTCCTCAGGGGTACTCCACCTACAAGCAGTACTTC.

This clonotype was observed a few times. The V and J genes are TRBV4-3 and TRBJ1-4; 7 bases align to TRBD1. With 4 bases clipped from V and 8 bases from J, the junction kept 10 bases outside the gene matches. This CDR3 spans 15 amino acids. Germline values: CDR1 LGHNA, CDR2 YSLEER. The CDR3 region has the DNA TGCGCCAGCAGCCGCGCAACAGGGGTCGGCGAAAAACTGTTTTTT. Translating gives CASSRATGVGEKLFF.

The J gene is TRBJ1-2, the V gene TRBV7-2; D unclear. Trimming cost V 2 bases and J 4 bases, with 14 bases left between them. Per the germline V gene, CDR1 is SGHTA and CDR2 is FQGNSA. CDR3 length equals 15 residues. This CDR3 reads CASSLSRQNLYGYTF. The DNA for the CDR3 is TGTGCCAGCAGCTTAAGTCGCCAAAACCTCTATGGCTACACCTTC.

In its sample, this clonotype was seen a few times. V usage is TRBV12-3 or TRBV12-4 and J usage is TRBJ2-3; TRBD2 matches 7 bases. V was pared by 10 bases and J by 0 bases, with 7 bases of the junction left unmatched. The CDR3 is 14 residues long. CDR3 nucleotide sequence: TGTGCCACCAGCTGGGGGGGAAGCACAGATACGCAGTATTTT. Protein product: CATSWGGSTDTQYF.

The count of this clonotype is one. The chain recombines TRBV7-9 with TRBJ1-1, with D hard to call. Germline CDR1 and CDR2: SEHNR and FQNEAQ (reference sequence). This CDR3 has 16 amino acids. V was pared by 5 bases and J by 5 bases, with 21 bases between. This chain's CDR3 is CASSPRLATEGTEAFF. CDR3 nucleotides: TGTGCCAGCAGCCCTAGGTTGGCAACAGAAGGGACTGAAGCTTTCTTT.

V gene TRBV30 combines with J gene TRBJ2-5, with 7 bases lining up with TRBD1. CDR3 size: 12 residues. Per germline, CDR1 GTSNPN and CDR2 SVGIG (reference sequence). V shed 3 bases and J 2 bases; nucleotides not matched to a gene: 0. The CDR3 is CAWRTGQETQYF. The CDR3 nucleotides read TGTGCCTGGAGGACAGGGCAAGAGACCCAGTACTTC.

This chain connects TRBV5-6 to TRBJ2-1, with 8 bases fitting TRBD2. The CDR3 is made up of 19 amino acids. CDR1 is SGHDT and CDR2 is YYEEEE in the germline V gene. Unmatched junction bases numbered 15, after V lost 4 bases and J lost 0 bases. In DNA, the CDR3 is TGTGCCAGCAGCGTGTCACTAGCGGCAATACTGAGCTCCTACAATGAGCAGTTCTTC. This encodes CASSVSLAAILSSYNEQFF.

The chain uses TRBV21-1 and TRBJ1-1; TRBD1, the D gene given by the table, was not confirmed from the DNA. TRBV21-1 has pseudogene status. The CDR3 contains 15 residues. CDR3 loop: CASTPGGQGGTEAFF. CDR3 nucleotides: TGTGCCAGCACCCCAGGGGGACAGGGGGGCACTGAAGCTTTCTTT.